This T cell receptor beta chain was profiled in a study of cytomegalovirus exposure and HLA in healthy donors. Study-wide results and caveats: In most subjects, TCR beta sequences reportedly gave accurate predictions of HLA-A and HLA-B alleles. For most TCR beta V segments, an earlier analysis put the productive rate at about 87% or about 30% of the time.

Amplification used 60 Vbeta primers and 13 Jbeta primers. Some clones are missing from TCRdb's copy, which holds only in-frame ones; the method was immunoSEQ multiplex PCR. The data contain more than 100,000 clones, about 70% of them singletons. The CDR3 length is 15 residues. The V end was cut by 0 bases, the J end by 7 bases, with 11 bases between. Germline V gene sequence: CDR1 SGDLS, CDR2 YYNGEE. This clone has more than one count but fewer than ten. Antigen unknown. The sequencing sample was made of PBMCs. The chain employs TRBV9 and TRBJ1-6; D ambiguous. The receptor comes from a woman aged 40 to 50 in good health and CMV-seronegative. The CDR3 region has the DNA TGTGCCAGCAGCGTAGGAGATGAGCGAAATTCACCCCTCCACTTT. Protein product: CASSVGDERNSPLHF.